This T cell receptor (beta chain) stems from a study of T cells after yellow fever vaccination. The study, taken as a whole, reports: Abundant clonotypes (contaminants from the bulk population) could be present in FACS-sorted repertoires. Among primary-vaccination clones, most reappeared after the booster, at 96% for CD4 and under 90% for CD8.

Germline-derived CDR1 and CDR2 are MGHDK and SYGVNS. V shed 0 bases and J shed 4 bases, with 6 bases lying between them. There are 13 residues in the CDR3. On this clonotype itself: Its antigen is not known.

MiXCR, run by TCRdb on the 5' RACE reads, gives a single entry per CDR3 protein. This sample has about 300,000 distinct CDR3 sequences, with around 6.8% found just once. The sequences come from PBMCs, collected more than 35 days after the first yellow fever vaccination. The TCR comes from a man in his late teens or twenties who received the YFV17D yellow fever vaccine. The V call is TRBV25-1, the J call TRBJ1-1; unclear D gene. Here the CDR3 reads CASSEYLGTEAFF. As DNA, the CDR3 is TGTGCCAGCAGTGAATATCTTGGCACTGAAGCTTTCTTT.